This T cell receptor beta chain emerged from a study of regulatory and conventional T cells in RAG deficiency. Broader study findings: Patient subsets had shorter CDR3s; Omenn Treg-Tconv overlap exceeded 80%.

Germline CDR1 is SGDLS and CDR2 is YYNGEE. V was clipped by 2 bases and J by 7 bases; unmatched bases: 1. This CDR3 is built from 12 residues. The sorted conventional CD4+ T cells were CD25-low and CD127-high, with genomic DNA sequenced. To note about this clone: The antigen is unknown.

The table came from immunoSEQ multiplex PCR; TCRdb's copy has only in-frame clones and leaves some out. Of tens of thousands of clones in the sample, approximately 95% were seen once. These data were also filed under a second study, of regulatory T cells. That report adds: Primers: 52 TRBV forward and 13 TRBJ reverse.

V and J are TRBV9 and TRBJ1-2; 8 bases line up with TRBD1. The clonotype comes from a human donor in good health. Sequencing used CD25- CD4+ T cells sorted from blood. CDR3 in amino acids: CASSVTGGGYTF. The CDR3 region has the DNA TGTGCCAGCAGCGTTACAGGGGGTGGCTACACCTTC.